A single sample is the source of the 30 T cell receptor beta chains below, sequenced in a study of blood T cell repertoires in COVID-19. Clones were sequenced by immunoSEQ multiplex PCR, and TCRdb holds only the in-frame ones, with some missing. The sample lists around 130,000 clones; roughly 84% were seen once. Sequencing was done on a sample of peripheral blood. These receptors all come from a woman older than 75 with acute or convalescent COVID-19.

This clone was recorded only once. The chain carries TRBV6-1 and TRBJ1-2; D remains ambiguous. Trimming took 0 bases from V and 2 from J, leaving 10 bases between them. The CDR3 consists of 15 residues. CDR1 is MNHNS and CDR2 is SASEGT in the germline V gene. In DNA, the CDR3 is TGTGCCAGCAGTGAAGCCTACCCCTCAAACTATGGCTACACCTTC. Its translation is CASSEAYPSNYGYTF.

In its sample, this clone was seen once. The chain is built from TRBV5-6 and TRBJ1-5, with a weak D call TRBD1 (6 bases). The CDR3 covers 17 residues. V was pared by 4 bases and J by 6 bases, with 23 bases between. Germline CDR1 reads SGHDT; CDR2 reads YYEEEE. CDR3 DNA sequence: TGTGCCAGCAGCATTTTGGGTGGCGGGGGCGCGGGTCAGCCCCAGCATTTT. This gives the protein CASSILGGGGAGQPQHF.

The genes are TRBV5-4 and TRBJ1-5; D is unclear. CDR3 length: 13 amino acids. The V gene's germline CDR1 is SGHNT and CDR2 YYREEE (reference sequence). Trimming shortened V by 2 bases and J by 6 bases, and 9 bases separated the two germline ends. The DNA for the CDR3 is TGTGCCAGCAGCTTAAGCGCCGGTCAGCCCCAGCATTTT. It codes for CASSLSAGQPQHF.

The gene calls are TRBV5-1 and TRBJ2-2; TRBD2 might be the D (6 bases). Trimming left V 4 bases short and J 0 bases short, with 10 bases between. The CDR3 is made up of 15 amino acids. Germline V gene sequence: CDR1 SGHRS, CDR2 YFSETQ. CDR3 region: CASSLRDSNTGELFF. The CDR3 nucleotides read TGCGCCAGCAGCCTCCGGGACTCGAACACCGGGGAGCTGTTTTTT.

The chain links TRBV24-1 to TRBJ2-5; D remains ambiguous. CDR3 length: 12 amino acids. Deletions cut 4 bases from V and 3 bases from J, with 5 bases between. Germline-derived CDR1 and CDR2 are KGHDR and SFDVKD. CDR3 region: CATSELKETQYF. The DNA of the CDR3 is TGTGCCACCAGTGAACTCAAAGAGACCCAGTACTTC.

This clone is a singleton in its sample. V gene TRBV7-6 combines with J gene TRBJ1-2; 8 nucleotides line up with TRBD1. CDR1 and CDR2 (germline): SGHVS, FNYEAQ. CDR3 length equals 15 residues. V lost 4 bases, J lost 8 bases, and 12 bases stayed unmatched. In nucleotides, the CDR3 is TGTGCCAGCAGCTCATCCCAGACAGGGGCGGAAGGCTACACCTTC. Translated: CASSSSQTGAEGYTF.

The chain links TRBV18 to TRBJ2-1, with 9 bases that match TRBD2. V shed 3 bases, J shed 7 bases, and the junction held 4 bases outside the gene matches. Germline values: CDR1 KGHSH, CDR2 LQKENI. This CDR3 has 14 residues. CDR3 loop: CASSPGLAGNEQFF. As DNA, the CDR3 is TGTGCCAGCTCACCTGGGCTAGCGGGGAATGAGCAGTTCTTC.

DNA for the CDR3: TGTGCCAGCAGCTTTGGCGGGAGGGCCGACGGGGAGCTGTTTTTT. It yields the protein CASSFGGRADGELFF. V gene TRBV7-9 combines with J gene TRBJ2-2; 9 bases fit TRBD2. The germline V gene encodes CDR1 SEHNR and CDR2 FQNEAQ (reference sequence). Trimming at V came to 3 bases and at J to 7 bases, leaving 6 bases not matched to a gene. This CDR3 contains 15 residues.

The J gene is TRBJ1-2, the V gene TRBV19; TRBD1 matches at 7 bases. This CDR3 is built from 15 residues. Germline V gives CDR1 LNHDA, CDR2 SQIVND (reference sequence). The V gene end was trimmed by 3 bases and the J gene end by 8 bases; junction bases not matched to a gene: 12. The CDR3 reads CASSISDREVDGYTF. The DNA for the CDR3 is TGTGCCAGTAGTATCTCCGACAGGGAAGTTGACGGCTACACCTTC.

This clone came up once. The chain joins TRBV5-1 to TRBJ1-1; D remains unclear. The germline gives CDR1 SGHRS, CDR2 YFSETQ. The CDR3 length is 14 residues. V lost 1 base and J 2 bases, leaving 9 bases between the germline ends. In DNA, the CDR3 is TGCGCCAGCAGCTTGCCCTACGGTAACACTGAAGCTTTCTTT. As protein: CASSLPYGNTEAFF.

The chain is built from TRBV5-1 and TRBJ2-5; TRBD2 matches 13 bases. This CDR3 has 16 amino acids. Germline assignment: CDR1 SGHRS and CDR2 YFSETQ. V was clipped by 4 bases and J by 5 bases; unmatched bases: 8. The CDR3 reads CASSLGLAGLFETQYF. The CDR3 DNA sequence: TGCGCCAGCAGCCTGGGACTAGCGGGGTTATTTGAGACCCAGTACTTC.

The rearrangement joins TRBV4-3 to TRBJ2-7; 9 bases fit TRBD2. CDR1 is LGHNA, CDR2 YSLEER, per germline. This CDR3 has 15 amino acids. The ends lost 5 bases at V and 2 bases at J; junction bases unmatched: 7. CDR3 in amino acids: CASSFRSGSPYEQYF. The CDR3 bases are TGCGCCAGCAGCTTTCGTAGCGGGAGCCCCTACGAGCAGTACTTC.

This chain joins TRBV7-2 and TRBJ1-1; 8 bases are a match to TRBD1. CDR3 length equals 19 residues. The germline V gene has CDR1 SGHTA and CDR2 FQGNSA. V was pared by 4 bases and J by 3 bases, with 19 bases of the junction left unmatched. The CDR3 loop is CASSSGTGPLRALYTEAFF. The CDR3, as DNA: TGTGCCAGCAGCTCCGGGACAGGACCTCTTCGGGCTTTGTACACTGAAGCTTTCTTT. The full variable domain, with the rest looked up from reference TRBV7-2 and TRBJ1-1, is GAGVSQSPSNKVTEKGKDVELRCDPISGHTALYWYRQSLGQGLEFLIYFQGNSAPDKSGLPSDRFSAERTGGSVSTLTIQRTQQEDSAVYLCASSSGTGPLRALYTEAFFGQGTRLTVV.

The rearrangement uses TRBV15 and TRBJ2-7, with D maybe TRBD1 (5 bases). Germline loops: CDR1 LNHNV, CDR2 YYDKDF (reference sequence). V was cut by 5 bases and J by 9 bases, with 11 bases left in between. The CDR3 covers 11 residues. The CDR3 loop reads CATSLDKVQYF. CDR3 in DNA: TGTGCCACCAGCCTGGACAAAGTGCAGTACTTC.

V usage is TRBV7-9 and J usage is TRBJ2-7; 8 bases are shared with TRBD1. In germline, CDR1 is SEHNR, CDR2 FQNEAQ (reference sequence). The V segment lost 3 bases and the J segment 13 bases; nucleotides outside the gene matches: 11. CDR3 length equals 13 residues. CDR3: CASSLGTGGIFYF. The CDR3 region has the DNA TGTGCCAGCAGCTTGGGAACAGGGGGAATCTTTTACTTC.

The chain recombines TRBV4-3 with TRBJ1-6, with TRBD1 as a possible D gene (5 bases). CDR1 LGHNA and CDR2 YSLEER come from the germline V gene. CDR3 length: 15 amino acids. V lost 0 bases, J lost 10 bases, and 13 bases lay in between. CDR3 bases: TGCGCCAGCAGCCAAGATCTCGGGGGTTACTCACCCCTCCACTTT. Protein sequence: CASSQDLGGYSPLHF.

V and J are TRBV9 and TRBJ2-1; perhaps TRBD2 as D (5 bases). V dropped 0 bases and J dropped 2 bases, with 9 bases sitting between them. Germline V gene sequence: CDR1 SGDLS, CDR2 YYNGEE. The CDR3 is 15 amino acids. CDR3 nucleotides: TGTGCCAGCAGCGTAGCCGGGGAGACCTACAATGAGCAGTTCTTC. Protein sequence: CASSVAGETYNEQFF. The full variable domain, its missing parts supplied by reference TRBV9 and TRBJ2-1, is DSGVTQTPKHLITATGQRVTLRCSPRSGDLSVYWYQQSLDQGLQFLIQYYNGEERAKGNILERFSAQQFPDLHSELNLSSLELGDSALYFCASSVAGETYNEQFFGPGTRLTVL.

This chain uses TRBV5-1 with TRBJ2-5; TRBD1 aligns across 9 bases. V shed 4 bases and J 5 bases; nucleotides not matched to a gene: 12. CDR1 is SGHRS, CDR2 YFSETQ, per germline. The CDR3 length is 16 residues. CDR3 loop: CASSRSGTGPQETQYF. CDR3 coding DNA: TGCGCCAGCAGCAGGTCCGGGACAGGGCCCCAGGAGACCCAGTACTTC.

This clone was counted between two and nine times. V and J are TRBV4-3 and TRBJ2-6, with D perhaps matching TRBD2 (6 bases). Germline V lookup: CDR1 LGHNA, CDR2 YSLEER. The V end lost 0 bases, the J end lost 0 bases, and 15 bases lay between the germline ends. The CDR3 spans 19 residues. The CDR3 DNA reads TGCGCCAGCAGCCAAGATAGGAGGGAGCGCAGCTCTGGGGCCAACGTCCTGACTTTC. It is translated as CASSQDRRERSSGANVLTF.

The CDR3 sequence: CASSSLTITGELFF. The CDR3 DNA reads TGTGCCAGCAGCTCTCTCACAATCACCGGGGAGCTGTTTTTT. This chain joins TRBV9 and TRBJ2-2; unclear D gene. The CDR3 is 14 residues long. Trimming left V 4 bases short and J 4 bases short, with 11 bases between. The germline V gene encodes CDR1 SGDLS and CDR2 YYNGEE.

The rearrangement links TRBV27 to TRBJ2-1, with TRBD1 matching over 7 bases. V dropped 4 bases and J dropped 2; count of bases not matched to a gene: 8. The CDR3 is 16 residues long. CDR1 and CDR2 from the germline V gene are MNHEY and SMNVEV (reference sequence). CDR3: CASSSPVRGPYNEQFF. The CDR3 DNA follows: TGTGCCAGCAGTTCCCCTGTTAGGGGGCCCTACAATGAGCAGTTCTTC.

The chain has TRBV18 and TRBJ1-2, with 8 bases fitting TRBD1. The V and J ends lost 5 bases and 4 bases, in that order; junction bases with no gene match: 6. This CDR3 is built from 14 residues. Germline V gene data show CDR1 as KGHSH and CDR2 as LQKENI. As DNA, the CDR3 is TGTGCCAGCTCAGCGAGACAGGGGTCCTATGGCTACACCTTC. Residues: CASSARQGSYGYTF.

This clone was counted between two and nine times. The rearrangement links TRBV27 to TRBJ2-2, with D perhaps matching TRBD1 (6 bases). This CDR3 contains 15 residues. Trimming took 5 bases from V and 7 from J, leaving 17 bases between them. Germline CDR1 and CDR2: MNHEY and SMNVEV (reference sequence). CDR3 coding DNA: TGTGCCAGCAGTCTAAAAGTCACAGGGATCGGGGAGCTGTTTTTT. Protein product: CASSLKVTGIGELFF.

This clone has only a few counts. V and J are TRBV29-1 and TRBJ1-1; 7 bases agree with TRBD1. The V and J ends lost 6 bases and 1 base, in that order; junction bases with no gene match: 5. This CDR3 region has 13 residues. The germline V gene encodes CDR1 SQVTM and CDR2 ANQGSEA. The CDR3: CSVKTGQNTEAFF. Written as DNA, the CDR3 is TGCAGCGTCAAGACAGGGCAGAACACTGAAGCTTTCTTT.

The rearrangement joins TRBV30 to TRBJ1-3; 7 bases align to TRBD1. Germline assignment: CDR1 GTSNPN and CDR2 SVGIG (reference sequence). With V trimmed by 7 bases and J by 2 bases, 5 bases remained unmatched. CDR3 size: 13 residues. Written as DNA, the CDR3 is TGTGCCTCCCCGACAGGGACTGGAAACACCATATATTTT. It translates to CASPTGTGNTIYF.

The V gene is TRBV7-9, the J gene TRBJ2-5; 9 nucleotides agree with TRBD1. V lost 6 bases and J lost 2; bases outside the gene matches: 7. The CDR3 contains 15 residues. Germline V lookup: CDR1 SEHNR, CDR2 FQNEAQ (reference sequence). CDR3 residues: CASSPPGQGQETQYF. The CDR3 region has the DNA TGTGCCAGCAGTCCCCCGGGACAGGGACAAGAGACCCAGTACTTC.

The rearrangement uses TRBV4-1 and TRBJ2-3; no clear D gene. V gave up 0 bases and J gave up 5 bases, with 15 bases separating them. Germline-derived CDR1 and CDR2 are MGHRA and YSYEKL. The CDR3 runs to 16 residues. The CDR3 coding sequence is TGCGCCAGCAGCCAAGAAGCTGACCAGGTGGGAGATACGCAGTATTTT. Protein product: CASSQEADQVGDTQYF.

The chain has TRBV6-5 and TRBJ1-1; D perhaps matches TRBD1 (5 bases). The CDR3 consists of 14 residues. With 6 bases removed from V and 0 bases from J, the gap between germline ends came to 11 bases. Germline CDR1 MNHEY, CDR2 SVGAGI. CDR3 coding DNA: TGTGCCAGCAGCCGACAGCGCTTGAACACTGAAGCTTTCTTT. The encoded protein is CASSRQRLNTEAFF.

This rearrangement joins TRBV4-1 to TRBJ2-5; 14 nucleotides line up with TRBD2. This CDR3 comprises 17 residues. Germline CDR1 is MGHRA and CDR2 is YSYEKL. J gave up 4 bases and V 0 bases, and 4 bases lay outside the gene matches. Written as DNA, the CDR3 is TGCGCCAGCAGCCAAGATTACGGGACTAGCGGGGGAGAGACCCAGTACTTC. Translation gives CASSQDYGTSGGETQYF.

The gene calls are TRBV7-2 and TRBJ2-1; TRBD2 matches at 10 bases. Germline CDR1 SGHTA, CDR2 FQGNSA. V shed 4 bases, J shed 9 bases, and the junction held 9 bases outside the gene matches. This CDR3 is built from 15 residues. The CDR3 DNA reads as TGTGCCAGCAGCTCCCGACTAGCGGGTACGGTTGAGCAGTTCTTC. It encodes CASSSRLAGTVEQFF.